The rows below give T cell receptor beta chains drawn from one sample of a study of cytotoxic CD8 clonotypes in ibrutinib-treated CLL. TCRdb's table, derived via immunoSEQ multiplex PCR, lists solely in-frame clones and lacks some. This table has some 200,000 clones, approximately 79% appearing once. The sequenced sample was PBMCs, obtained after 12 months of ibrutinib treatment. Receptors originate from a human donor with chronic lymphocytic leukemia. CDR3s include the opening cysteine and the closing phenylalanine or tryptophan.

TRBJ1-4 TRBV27 CASSSTRGREKLFF
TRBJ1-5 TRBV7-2 CASTSGQGSQPQHF
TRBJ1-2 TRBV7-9 CASSLRGVHYGYTF
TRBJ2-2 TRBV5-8 CASSSGQLRGPGELFF
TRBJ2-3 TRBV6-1 CASSVGLAVISDTQYF
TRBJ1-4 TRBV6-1 CASTGTGGNEKLFF
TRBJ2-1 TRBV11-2 CASSLGTYHNEQFF
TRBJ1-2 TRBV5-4 CASSLGQGQGYTF
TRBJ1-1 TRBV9 CASSVQGAMNTEAFF
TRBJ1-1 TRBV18 CASSPGGPNTEAFF
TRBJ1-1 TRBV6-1 CASSENPYTEAFF
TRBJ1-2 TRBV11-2 CASSLGRDGYTF
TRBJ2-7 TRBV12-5 CASGPPDSSFYYF
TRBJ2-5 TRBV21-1 CASSNEFPSGKETQYF
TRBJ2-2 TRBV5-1 CASSLALRGNTGELFF
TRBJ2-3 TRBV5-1 CASSLQRGYDTDTQYF
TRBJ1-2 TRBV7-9 CASSLGSRFPIYGYTF
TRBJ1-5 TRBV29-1 CSVITIQGQPQHF
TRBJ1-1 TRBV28 CASSDGQMNTEAFF
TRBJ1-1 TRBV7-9 CASSPDGGTLNTEAFF
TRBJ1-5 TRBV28 CASSLWRRGRSNQPQHF
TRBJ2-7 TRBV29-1 CSGAYGLEHYEQYF
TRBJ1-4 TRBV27 CASSPRGGMVEKLFF
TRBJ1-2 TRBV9 CASSVDSQAYGYTF
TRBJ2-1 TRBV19 CASSMGGSFRFF
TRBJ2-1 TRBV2 CASTDSPLKFF
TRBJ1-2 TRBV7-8 CASTTGINYGYTF
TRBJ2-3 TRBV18 CASSGLRGGTDTQYF
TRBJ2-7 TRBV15 CATSRDPGGSYEQYF
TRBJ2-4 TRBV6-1 CASSASNSIAKNIQYF
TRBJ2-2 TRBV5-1 CASSKDRGNTGELFF
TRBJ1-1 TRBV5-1 CASSLGANTEAFF
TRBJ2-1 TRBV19 CASSSGMVQQFF
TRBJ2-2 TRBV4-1 CASSQDRDRGSTGELFF
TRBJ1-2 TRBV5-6 CASSLPDRVSGYTF
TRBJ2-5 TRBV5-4 CASSPGDHFQETQYF
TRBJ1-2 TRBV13 CASTSSEGDYGYTF